This T cell receptor beta chain is drawn from a study of T cell repertoires in cytomegalovirus infection. About the research overall: Public signatures in TCR beta pointed to CMV infection and matching HLA type.

Many counts were recorded for this clonotype. The antigen remains undetermined. The CDR3 contains 17 residues. The germline CDR1 and CDR2 sequences are SGHTA and FQGNSA. Trimming left V 1 base short and J 4 bases short, with 19 bases between. TCRdb itself ran the reads through MiXCR, one entry per CDR3 protein. The table shows around 330,000 distinct CDR3 sequences, with roughly 15% occurring only once. Study-level points and caveats: What dominated the ex vivo response were HLA-C-restricted CMV-specific TCR beta clonotypes.

The sequence was obtained from a human donor in good health (CMV status not recorded). Some clones in this sample may be carry-over from other donors' samples. The chain uses TRBV7-2 and TRBJ1-2, with D unclear. Sequenced: PBMCs. This CDR3 reads CASSLESFRAELYGYTF. CDR3 DNA: TGTGCCAGCAGCTTAGAAAGCTTCCGAGCAGAGCTCTATGGCTACACCTTC.